Each of the 27 T cell receptor beta chains below was sequenced from the same sample in a study of T cell responses to AZD1222 COVID-19 vaccine (dated by TCRdb to the early 2020s). Library construction relied on the immunoSEQ multiplex PCR assay. TCRdb provides this immuneACCESS table in a form limited to in-frame rearrangements. Some clones are lacking; in checked studies, under half of them reflect an unresolved V gene, and why the rest are absent is not known. Here the sample has 57,000 or so clones; about 85% occur a single time. Roughly 19% of the sample belongs to the ten largest clones. The sample's time point, from its label and the paper: baseline before first vaccination. The sample's treatment or condition label is to be understood as: meningococcal conjugate vaccine given as trial control. The sample was peripheral blood, taken on day 0 of MenACWY control vaccination. The source is an adult in good health.

The CDR3 here is CASSPGNRGSSGNTIYF. The CDR3 coding sequence is TGTGCCAGCTCACCGGGGAATAGGGGGAGCTCTGGAAACACCATATATTTT. The chain has TRBV18 and TRBJ1-3; weak D call: TRBD1 (6 bases). From germline, CDR1 is KGHSH and CDR2 LQKENI. V was trimmed by 3 bases and J by 0 bases, leaving 15 bases between them. The CDR3 totals 17 residues. Using reference TRBV18 and TRBJ1-3 for the parts outside the CDR3, the full variable domain is NAGVMQNPRHLVRRRGQEARLRCSPMKGHSHVYWYRQLPEEGLKFMVYLQKENIIDESGMPKERFSAEFPKEGPSILRIQQVVRGDSAAYFCASSPGNRGSSGNTIYFGEGSWLTVV.

The rearrangement uses TRBV9 and TRBJ2-1; 7 bases are shared with TRBD2. CDR3 length equals 17 residues. Germline trimming cut 1 base from V and 2 bases from J; bases unmatched to any gene: 9. CDR1 is SGDLS, CDR2 YYNGEE, per germline. The DNA of the CDR3 is TGTGCCAGCAGCGTATTAGCGGGCGTTGACGCCTACAATGAGCAGTTCTTC. Translating gives CASSVLAGVDAYNEQFF.

The chain joins TRBV6-5 to TRBJ1-1, with D unresolved. The CDR3 is made up of 11 amino acids. The germline V and J ends were trimmed by 7 bases and 2 bases, with 5 bases remaining between them. Germline CDR1 MNHEY, CDR2 SVGAGI. CDR3 sequence reads: CASTRNTEAFF. The CDR3 region has the DNA TGTGCCAGCACCAGAAACACTGAAGCTTTCTTT.

The chain is built from TRBV5-1 and TRBJ2-3, with 7 bases fitting TRBD2. CDR1 is SGHRS, CDR2 YFSETQ, per germline. Germline trimming cut 7 bases from V and 0 bases from J; bases unmatched to any gene: 2. The CDR3 loop spans 13 amino acids. CDR3 loop: CASGRGSTDTQYF. The DNA of the CDR3 is TGCGCCAGCGGGAGGGGAAGCACAGATACGCAGTATTTT.

This sequence joins TRBV3-1 (or the pseudogene TRBV3-2) and TRBJ2-7, with TRBD2 matching over 12 bases. The CDR3 loop spans 17 amino acids. Germline trimming cut 4 bases from V and 4 bases from J; bases unmatched to any gene: 11. Germline V gene sequence: CDR1 LGHDT, CDR2 YNNKEL (reference sequence). CDR3 protein: CASSPSQGLAGHYEQYF. The CDR3 region has the DNA TGTGCCAGCAGCCCCAGCCAGGGACTAGCGGGTCATTACGAGCAGTACTTC.

V gene TRBV4-2 combines with J gene TRBJ1-5, with D tentatively TRBD1 (5 bases). From germline, CDR1 is LGHNA and CDR2 YNFKEQ. Trimming took 0 bases from V and 4 from J, leaving 13 bases between them. This CDR3 has 16 residues. As DNA, the CDR3 is TGTGCCAGCAGCCAAGAGGTGGGGGGGGAAAATCAGCCCCAGCATTTT. It codes for CASSQEVGGENQPQHF.

The chain carries TRBV7-2 and TRBJ2-1, with D unclear. The CDR3 sequence is 14 residues long. V was shortened by 1 base and J by 7 bases, with 11 bases between the two germline ends. The V gene's germline CDR1 is SGHTA and CDR2 FQGNSA. The CDR3 DNA reads TGTGCCAGCAGCTTAGGGTCAGAAGGAAATGAGCAGTTCTTC. Its translation is CASSLGSEGNEQFF.

V is TRBV2 and J is TRBJ2-3; TRBD2 aligns across 7 bases. CDR3 length: 14 residues. V shed 3 bases, J shed 1 base, and the junction held 1 base outside the gene matches. Looked up from germline, CDR1 is SNHLY and CDR2 is FYNNEI. The chain's CDR3 is CASSDTSGTDTQYF. For the CDR3, the DNA is TGTGCCAGCAGTGACACTAGCGGCACAGATACGCAGTATTTT.

The chain combines TRBV3-1 (or the pseudogene TRBV3-2) with TRBJ1-6, with D unclear. This CDR3 spans 15 amino acids. Per germline, CDR1 LGHDT and CDR2 YNNKEL (reference sequence). The ends were cut back, 2 bases at V and 0 bases at J, with 5 bases in the middle. CDR3 in DNA: TGTGCCAGCAGCCAAAGAGACTCCTATAATTCACCCCTCCACTTT. It specifies CASSQRDSYNSPLHF.

The rearrangement links TRBV5-8 to TRBJ1-5; D unclear. Germline V CDR1 and CDR2: SGHTS, YDEGEE. Trimming took 5 bases from V and 6 from J, leaving 15 bases between them. CDR3 size: 14 residues. The CDR3 is CASRPRGGSQPQHF. CDR3 in DNA: TGTGCCAGCAGACCCAGAGGAGGTAGTCAGCCCCAGCATTTT.

The J gene is TRBJ1-2, the V gene TRBV6-2 or TRBV6-3; D not certain. This CDR3 is built from 15 residues. V was trimmed by 1 base and J by 3 bases, leaving 12 bases between them. Germline V CDR1 and CDR2: MNHEY, SVGEGT. The CDR3, as DNA: TGTGCCAGCAGTTACTGGGAGGGCCGGTACTATGGCTACACCTTC. Translating it yields CASSYWEGRYYGYTF.

The J gene is TRBJ2-7, the V gene TRBV25-1, with TRBD1 matching 8 bases. The germline CDR1 and CDR2 sequences are MGHDK and SYGVNS. The CDR3 has 17 amino acids. V lost 5 bases, J lost 1 base, and 13 bases stayed unmatched. The chain's CDR3 is CASSPFAGGSGSYEQYF. In DNA, the CDR3 is TGTGCCAGCAGTCCTTTTGCAGGGGGCTCGGGATCCTACGAGCAGTACTTC.

The rearrangement joins TRBV4-1 to TRBJ2-1, with TRBD2 identical over 15 bases. CDR3 length: 15 amino acids. V was clipped by 3 bases and J by 9 bases; unmatched bases: 3. Germline-derived CDR1 and CDR2 are MGHRA and YSYEKL. The CDR3 DNA follows: TGCGCCAGCAGCCACCGGACTAGCGGGAGGGGTGAGCAGTTCTTC. As protein: CASSHRTSGRGEQFF.

The gene calls are TRBV29-1 and TRBJ2-1, with 8 positions matching TRBD2. J gave up 6 bases and V 2 bases, and 9 bases lay outside the gene matches. Germline V gene lookup returns CDR1 SQVTM and CDR2 ANQGSEA. This CDR3 is 15 amino acids long. As DNA, the CDR3 is TGCAGCGTTGAACACGGGAGGGCTTCGGGCAATGAGCAGTTCTTC. This sequence encodes CSVEHGRASGNEQFF.

The chain recombines TRBV18 with TRBJ2-7; D is undetermined. Trimming removed 1 base from V and 2 bases from J, with 9 bases in between. Germline V lookup: CDR1 KGHSH, CDR2 LQKENI. This CDR3 spans 14 amino acids. The CDR3 bases are TGTGCCAGCTCACCACGGACCGCGACCTACGAGCAGTACTTC. This sequence encodes CASSPRTATYEQYF.

The CDR3 here is CASGPKGFYNEQFF. The CDR3 nucleotides read TGTGCCAGCGGGCCAAAAGGCTTCTACAATGAGCAGTTCTTC. The genes are TRBV28 and TRBJ2-1; D is unresolved. The V end was cut by 8 bases, the J end by 3 bases, with 14 bases between. Looked up from germline, CDR1 is MDHEN and CDR2 is SYDVKM. This CDR3 comprises 14 residues.

The chain uses TRBV18 and TRBJ2-5; 10 bases align to TRBD1. The CDR3 is made up of 15 amino acids. Germline lookup yields CDR1 KGHSH and CDR2 LQKENI. V dropped 3 bases and J dropped 4; count of bases not matched to a gene: 5. As DNA, the CDR3 is TGTGCCAGCTCACCCGACAGGGGGCAAAGAGAGACCCAGTACTTC. Its translation is CASSPDRGQRETQYF.

The chain is built from TRBV7-2 and TRBJ2-1, with a tentative D call TRBD2 (5 bases). The CDR3 has 15 amino acids. V gave up 5 bases and J gave up 10 bases, with 21 bases separating them. The germline gives CDR1 SGHTA, CDR2 FQGNSA. CDR3 coding DNA: TGTGCCAGCAGCCCACCAGAGACTAAAATTAGGGAGCAGTTCTTC. Its protein product is CASSPPETKIREQFF.

In this sample, this clone turned up once. The rearrangement joins TRBV7-9 to TRBJ1-1; TRBD1 is a possible D gene (5 bases). Per the germline V gene, CDR1 is SEHNR and CDR2 is FQNEAQ (reference sequence). The CDR3 has 14 residues. The V end was cut by 3 bases, the J end by 0 bases, with 8 bases between. CDR3 nucleotides: TGTGCCAGCAGCTTCAGGGCAATGAACACTGAAGCTTTCTTT. This codes for CASSFRAMNTEAFF.

The rearrangement links TRBV5-1 to TRBJ1-4; tentatively, D is TRBD1 (5 bases). V was shortened by 4 bases and J by 0 bases, with 16 bases between the two germline ends. The CDR3 is 17 residues long. The germline V gene has CDR1 SGHRS and CDR2 YFSETQ. CDR3 loop: CASSPTGSWATNEKLFF. DNA for the CDR3: TGCGCCAGCAGCCCCACAGGATCTTGGGCAACTAATGAAAAACTGTTTTTT.

This chain links TRBV5-6 with TRBJ2-1; 10 bases line up with TRBD2. In germline, CDR1 is SGHDT, CDR2 YYEEEE. This CDR3 comprises 15 residues. Trimming cost V 4 bases and J 8 bases; bases outside gene matches: 9. This CDR3 is CASSRGAGGAYEQFF. Here the CDR3 DNA reads TGTGCCAGCAGCCGGGGAGCGGGAGGGGCGTATGAGCAGTTCTTC.

The chain recombines TRBV6-4 with TRBJ1-2, with 10 bases that match TRBD1. Germline trimming cut 4 bases from V and 5 bases from J; bases unmatched to any gene: 1. The germline V gene encodes CDR1 MRHNA and CDR2 SNTAGT. The CDR3 contains 13 residues. The CDR3 DNA reads TGTGCCAGCAGTGGGACAGGGGGGTATGGCTACACCTTC. Protein: CASSGTGGYGYTF.

This chain connects TRBV11-2 to TRBJ1-2; D gene unclear. The germline CDR1 and CDR2 sequences are SGHAT and FQNNGV. This CDR3 has 13 residues. Trimming left V 7 bases short and J 8 bases short, with 17 bases between. CDR3 in DNA: TGTGCCAGCACCTACTCCGACAAAGGCGGCTACACCTTC. Translating it yields CASTYSDKGGYTF.

The chain is built from TRBV7-2 and TRBJ2-2; TRBD2 agrees at 9 bases. The V segment lost 2 bases and the J segment 5 bases; nucleotides outside the gene matches: 6. Germline V gene data show CDR1 as SGHTA and CDR2 as FQGNSA. This CDR3 region has 16 residues. CDR3 nucleotides: TGTGCCAGCAGCTTAAAGGCGGGAGGGAATACCGGGGAGCTGTTTTTT. This codes for CASSLKAGGNTGELFF. Drawing the rest from reference TRBV7-2 and TRBJ2-2, the complete variable domain is GAGVSQSPSNKVTEKGKDVELRCDPISGHTALYWYRQSLGQGLEFLIYFQGNSAPDKSGLPSDRFSAERTGGSVSTLTIQRTQQEDSAVYLCASSLKAGGNTGELFFGEGSRLTVL.

The genes are TRBV5-1 and TRBJ2-7; 7 nucleotides match TRBD1. This CDR3 contains 14 residues. CDR1 SGHRS and CDR2 YFSETQ come from the germline V gene. Losses at the gene ends were 6 bases for V and 4 bases for J; bases not matched to a gene: 10. The CDR3 loop is CASKDNTGAYEQYF. As DNA, the CDR3 is TGCGCCAGCAAGGATAACACAGGGGCGTACGAGCAGTACTTC.

CDR3 sequence: CASSGASGTDTQYF. As DNA, the CDR3 is TGTGCCAGCAGTGGGGCTAGCGGCACAGATACGCAGTATTTT. The rearrangement links TRBV2 to TRBJ2-3; tentatively, D is TRBD2 (6 bases). The germline V gene has CDR1 SNHLY and CDR2 FYNNEI. The V end lost 4 bases, the J end lost 1 base, and 9 bases lay between the germline ends. There are 14 residues in the CDR3.

This rearrangement joins TRBV10-3 to TRBJ2-3; D might be TRBD1 or TRBD2, each matching 5 bases. The germline V and J ends were trimmed by 3 bases and 5 bases, with 15 bases remaining between them. The germline CDR1 and CDR2 sequences are ENHRY and SYGVKD. This CDR3 is 15 amino acids long. The CDR3 sequence is CAISDTTGRGDTQYF. The CDR3, as DNA: TGTGCCATCAGTGATACGACGGGACGGGGAGATACGCAGTATTTT.